This TCR beta chain came from a study of OX40 agonist ivuxolimab in advanced cancers. Germline V lookup: CDR1 MNHEY, CDR2 SMNVEV (reference sequence). Between the trimmed V and J ends, which lost 0 bases and 9 bases, there was a span of 15 bases. The CDR3 runs to 14 residues. Only in-frame clones appear in the TCRdb table, and some are missing; sequencing was by immunoSEQ multiplex PCR. This sample has some 67,000 clones, with roughly 87% found just once. The clonotype comes from an adult with an advanced solid tumor such as melanoma, head and neck, liver or kidney cancer. The chain uses TRBV27 and TRBJ2-7, with D possibly called TRBD1 or TRBD2 (5 bases each). Sample: CD4+ or CD8+ T cells sorted from blood, taken in a trial of the OX40 agonist ivuxolimab. The CDR3 loop reads CASSLSMGFGGQYV. DNA for the CDR3: TGTGCCAGCAGTTTATCGATGGGGTTTGGGGGGCAGTACGTC.